The subject of this entry is one TCR beta chain. The antigen is undetermined. The data derive from a study of cytomegalovirus exposure and HLA in healthy donors. The PCR ran on 60 Vbeta and 13 Jbeta primers. Using immunoSEQ multiplex PCR, the repertoire was profiled, and TCRdb retains in-frame clones only, with some absent. The data contain approximately 170,000 clones, more than 60% of them singletons. Broader study findings: Rarity held for most TCR sequences, but there were some public TCRs that occurred in many donors. Earlier analysis yielded a pattern in which most TCR beta V segments were productive about 90% or about 30% of the time. It was 150 or so TCR beta chains that were listed as cytomegalovirus-associated.

The length of the CDR3 is 13 residues. CDR1 is SGHTA, CDR2 FQGNSA, per germline. V was cut by 1 base and J by 6 bases, with 9 bases left in between. Nominal health characterized the donors when sampled, though unrecorded immune exposures were likely. The sequencing input was PBMCs. The chain has TRBV7-2 and TRBJ1-2; no clear D gene. This clonotype was obtained from a woman in her forties in good health and CMV-seropositive. The CDR3 loop is CASSLGGSHGYTF. The CDR3 bases are TGTGCCAGCAGCTTAGGTGGGAGTCATGGCTACACCTTC.